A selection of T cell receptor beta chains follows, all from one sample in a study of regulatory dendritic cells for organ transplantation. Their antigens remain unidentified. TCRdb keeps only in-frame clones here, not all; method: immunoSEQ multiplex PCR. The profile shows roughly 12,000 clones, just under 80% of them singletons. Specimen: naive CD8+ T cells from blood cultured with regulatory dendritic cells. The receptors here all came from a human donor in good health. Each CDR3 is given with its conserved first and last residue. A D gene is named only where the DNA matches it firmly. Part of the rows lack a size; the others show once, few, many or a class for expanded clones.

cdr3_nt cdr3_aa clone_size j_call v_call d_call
TGTGCCAGCAGCGCTAGCGGGGGGGCCCGAGATACGCAGTATTTT CASSASGGARDTQYF . TRBJ2-3 TRBV5-6 TRBD2
TGCGCCAGCAGCCAGGCCCTCGGGGGGTTAAAGAACACTGAAGCTTTCTTT CASSQALGGLKNTEAFF . TRBJ1-1 TRBV4-3 .
TGTGCCAGCAGCGGGGACTTTGGGCCGAACACTGAAGCTTTCTTT CASSGDFGPNTEAFF . TRBJ1-1 TRBV9 .
TGTGCCAGCAGCCAAGAAAGGGGGCTAGGCTATGGCTACACCTTC CASSQERGLGYGYTF . TRBJ1-2 TRBV4-2 TRBD1
TGTGCCAGCAGTCTCGGGGCAGCGGGGGCCTACGAGCAGTACTTC CASSLGAAGAYEQYF . TRBJ2-7 TRBV13 TRBD2
TGTGCCAGCAGCATCGACAGGTCCCCTTTGGGGGAGCAGTTCTTC CASSIDRSPLGEQFF . TRBJ2-1 TRBV9 .
TGTGCCAGCAGCTTGGGAAAGGGGTACGAGCAGTACTTC CASSLGKGYEQYF . TRBJ2-7 TRBV7-7 .
TGTGCCAGCAGCTTATCTTCCACTGAAGCTTTCTTT CASSLSSTEAFF . TRBJ1-1 TRBV7-9 .
TGTGCCAGCAGTACGAGTGGAAACACCATATATTTT CASSTSGNTIYF . TRBJ1-3 TRBV6-5 .
TGTGCCAGCAGCTTAGCCGACTTCTCCTACGAGCAGTACTTC CASSLADFSYEQYF once TRBJ2-7 TRBV7-9 .
TGTGCCAGCAGCTTAGGGCAGAGCGGTAACGGGGGCTACACCTTC CASSLGQSGNGGYTF . TRBJ1-2 TRBV7-2 .
TGTGCCAGTAGTATTGGGACAGGGGTTGAGCAGTTCTTC CASSIGTGVEQFF . TRBJ2-1 TRBV19 TRBD1
TGTGCCAGCAGCCAGGGGTTCACAGATACGCAGTATTTT CASSQGFTDTQYF few TRBJ2-3 TRBV13 .
TGCGCCAGCAGCCAAGCCCAGGGTGGGACCTACGAGCAGTACTTC CASSQAQGGTYEQYF . TRBJ2-7 TRBV4-3 .
TGCGCCAGCAGCCAAGGGGTGGGGACAATGAACACTGAAGCTTTCTTT CASSQGVGTMNTEAFF . TRBJ1-1 TRBV4-1 .
TGTGCCAGCAGTTACTCGAAAGCGTACAATGAGCAGTTCTTC CASSYSKAYNEQFF . TRBJ2-1 TRBV6-5 .
TGCGCCAGCAGCCCCCTGCTCGGAGGGGACAATGAGCAGTTCTTC CASSPLLGGDNEQFF . TRBJ2-1 TRBV4-1 .
TGTGCCAGCAGCTTAGAGGTGGGGAGCTCCTACGAGCAGTACTTC CASSLEVGSSYEQYF medium-sized TRBJ2-7 TRBV7-6 .
TGTGCTAGTGGCGGGACAGAGAACAATCAGCCCCAGCATTTT CASGGTENNQPQHF . TRBJ1-5 TRBV12-5 TRBD1
TGTGCCAGCAGCGAGGGGGCGGGGGGGTTCACAGATACGCAGTATTTT CASSEGAGGFTDTQYF . TRBJ2-3 TRBV9 TRBD2
TGTGCCAGCACCAGACTAGCGGGGTCCTACGAGCAGTACTTC CASTRLAGSYEQYF . TRBJ2-7 TRBV21-1 .
TGTGCCAGCAGGACCGAGTGGGCGGGGAACACTGAAGCTTTCTTT CASRTEWAGNTEAFF . TRBJ1-1 TRBV6-5 .
TGTGCCAGCAGCTGGCGGGGGCAGAGCTCCTACAATGAGCAGTTCTTC CASSWRGQSSYNEQFF . TRBJ2-1 TRBV7-8 .
TGCGCCAGCAGCTCGTGGACAGGGGAAACCTACGAGCAGTACTTC CASSSWTGETYEQYF medium-sized TRBJ2-7 TRBV5-1 TRBD1
TGTGCCAGCAGTTGGGGACAGGGCAGTCAGCCCCAGCATTTT CASSWGQGSQPQHF . TRBJ1-5 TRBV6-6 TRBD1
TGTGCCAGCAGCCCCTCGGGGGGGCAAGAGGGCTACGAGCAGTACTTC CASSPSGGQEGYEQYF . TRBJ2-7 TRBV9 TRBD2
TGTGCCAGCAGTGAGACGGGGGTTGCAGATACGCAGTATTTT CASSETGVADTQYF once TRBJ2-3 TRBV6-4 .
TGTGCCAGCAGTTCGCGGGGGGCGACCTCCTACGAGCAGTACTTC CASSSRGATSYEQYF . TRBJ2-7 TRBV6-6 TRBD2
TGCAGCGTTGAATTACAGGGACCACCGGGGACTTTCTTT CSVELQGPPGTFF . TRBJ1-1 TRBV29-1 .
TGTGCCAGCAGCTTAACGAGTAAGGGGGCGGCCGACTACGAGCAGTACTTC CASSLTSKGAADYEQYF . TRBJ2-7 TRBV5-6 TRBD1
TGTGCCAGCTTAGGGGTAAGGTCTAGCTACGAGCAGTACTTC CASLGVRSSYEQYF few TRBJ2-7 TRBV6-1 .
TGTGCCAGCAGCCACCGGGGACTAGCGGGGGGTAGGAATGAGCAGTTCTTC CASSHRGLAGGRNEQFF . TRBJ2-1 TRBV4-2 TRBD2
TGCGCCAGCAGCCAAGATTCCCAGGGTAGGGCCTACGAGCAGTACTTC CASSQDSQGRAYEQYF . TRBJ2-7 TRBV4-1 .
TGTGCCAGCAAGAGGGAGCGTTCGACTGGGGAGACCCAGTACTTC CASKRERSTGETQYF . TRBJ2-5 TRBV7-8 .
TGCGCCAGCAGCTTGGAAGCGATCGACTACAATGAGCAGTTCTTC CASSLEAIDYNEQFF . TRBJ2-1 TRBV5-1 .
TGTGCCAGCAGCCCCGGGACTATAACTAATGAAAAACTGTTTTTT CASSPGTITNEKLFF . TRBJ1-4 TRBV5-4 .
TGTGCCAGCAGCTTACCGAGAGGGAAAGCTTTCTTT CASSLPRGKAFF . TRBJ1-1 TRBV7-8 .
TGCGCCAGCAGCCCGGGCCGCGGGGACTATGGCTACACCTTC CASSPGRGDYGYTF . TRBJ1-2 TRBV4-3 .
TGTGCCAGCAGCTCGGGACTAGCGGTTGAGCAGTTCTTC CASSSGLAVEQFF . TRBJ2-1 TRBV7-8 TRBD2
TGCAGCGCCACAGGGCAGTTAACTGAAGCTTTCTTT CSATGQLTEAFF . TRBJ1-1 TRBV29-1 .
TGTGCCAGCTCAAAACAGGGTACATCTGGCAATCAGCCCCAGCATTTT CASSKQGTSGNQPQHF . TRBJ1-5 TRBV18 .
TGCAGCGTTCGACACCTATACGAGCAGTACTTC CSVRHLYEQYF . TRBJ2-7 TRBV29-1 .
TGCGCCAGCAGCCAGCACACCGGGACTAGATTTTACGAGCAGTACTTC CASSQHTGTRFYEQYF . TRBJ2-7 TRBV4-1 TRBD2
TGTGCCAGCAGCGTAGAGGGGCGGGGGGGCTATGAGCAGTTCTTC CASSVEGRGGYEQFF . TRBJ2-1 TRBV9 TRBD2
TGTGCCAGCATCCACACCGATTCACCCCTCCACTTT CASIHTDSPLHF . TRBJ1-6 TRBV7-9 .
TGTGCCATCAGTGAGTTGGGGGGAGGGGCCCTGTCCACAGATACGCAGTATTTT CAISELGGGALSTDTQYF . TRBJ2-3 TRBV10-3 TRBD2
TGTGCCAGCTCAACCCAGGACAGGTTCGCCTCCTCCTACGAGCAGTACTTC CASSTQDRFASSYEQYF . TRBJ2-7 TRBV18 TRBD1
TGTGCCAGCAGCTTAATCCTAGGTGGGGCCAACGTCCTGACTTTC CASSLILGGANVLTF once TRBJ2-6 TRBV11-2 .
TGTGCCAGCAGCGTAGAGGAGGGGTTAGGTGAAAAACTGTTTTTT CASSVEEGLGEKLFF . TRBJ1-4 TRBV9 .
TGTGCCAGCAGCGTAAATGTCAGGGTTTCCTCTGGAAACACCATATATTTT CASSVNVRVSSGNTIYF . TRBJ1-3 TRBV9 .
TGTGCCAGCAGCGGAGGCAGTACTAATGAAAAACTGTTTTTT CASSGGSTNEKLFF . TRBJ1-4 TRBV9 .
TGTGCCAGCTCACCACGCGACAGGATCACTGAAGCTTTCTTT CASSPRDRITEAFF . TRBJ1-1 TRBV18 .
TGTGCCAGCAGTTACTCGCAGGGGCACTGGGAGCTGTTTTTT CASSYSQGHWELFF . TRBJ2-2 TRBV6-5 .
TGTGCCAGCAGCTTAGTCGAGCGGTACAATGAGCAGTTCTTC CASSLVERYNEQFF . TRBJ2-1 TRBV11-2 .